Below, 3 T cell receptor beta chains from the same sample are listed, as sequenced in a study of T cell responses to AZD1222 COVID-19 vaccine. TCRdb keeps only in-frame clones here, not all; method: immunoSEQ multiplex PCR. The sample yields 130,000 or so clones, roughly 91% seen once. Sequenced material: peripheral blood, taken 28 days after the second AZD1222 dose. The receptor source for this set is an adult who received the AZD1222 COVID-19 vaccine.

This clone was recorded once. CDR3 region: CASSGYKETQYF. In DNA form, the CDR3 reads TGTGCCAGCAGTGGTTATAAAGAGACCCAGTACTTC. The gene calls are TRBV2 and TRBJ2-5; D remains unclear. The germline V and J ends were trimmed by 4 bases and 3 bases, with 6 bases remaining between them. CDR3 size: 12 residues. CDR1 is SNHLY and CDR2 is FYNNEI in the germline V gene.

The rearrangement joins TRBV5-5 to TRBJ2-3; D is possibly TRBD2 (6 bases). Trimming removed 4 bases from V and 0 bases from J, with 12 bases in between. Germline assignment: CDR1 SGHKS and CDR2 YYEKEE (reference sequence). This CDR3 region has 15 residues. The CDR3 loop is CASSPGVGSTDTQYF. The CDR3 bases are TGTGCCAGCAGCCCGGGAGTGGGCAGCACAGATACGCAGTATTTT. Full variable domain (rest looked up from reference TRBV5-5 and TRBJ2-3): DAGVTQSPTHLIKTRGQQVTLRCSPISGHKSVSWYQQVLGQGPQFIFQYYEKEERGRGNFPDRFSARQFPNYSSELNVNALLLGDSALYLCASSPGVGSTDTQYFGPGTRLTVL.

The J gene is TRBJ2-7, the V gene TRBV3-1 (or the pseudogene TRBV3-2); 8 nucleotides line up with TRBD2. CDR1 is LGHDT, CDR2 YNNKEL, per germline (reference sequence). Trimming cost V 0 bases and J 11 bases; bases outside gene matches: 6. The CDR3 has 13 residues. CDR3 sequence: CASSQEWLSGKYF. CDR3 DNA: TGTGCCAGCAGCCAAGAATGGCTTAGCGGGAAGTACTTC.